A selection of T cell receptor beta chains follows, all from one sample in a study of blood T cell repertoires in COVID-19. The repertoire was sequenced with immunoSEQ multiplex PCR; TCRdb's copy has only in-frame clones and lacks some. The sample consists of some 80,000 clones, roughly three quarters of them appearing once. The material sequenced was peripheral blood. The receptors were sampled from a man aged 55 to 69 with COVID-19, enrolled during active disease. Each CDR3 is given without its conserved first and last residue. The order of the fields is V gene, J gene, clone size, CDR3 protein. Clone size is stated in some rows and not others, as once, few, many or a class when expanded.

V gene: TRBV5-1
J gene: TRBJ2-5
clone size: few
CDR3 protein: ASRIRASDKETQY

V gene: TRBV11-1
J gene: TRBJ2-5
clone size: few
CDR3 protein: ASSLVTSGSEETQY

V gene: TRBV5-1
J gene: TRBJ2-3
clone size: NA
CDR3 protein: ASSDTGVSTDTQY

V gene: TRBV5-1
J gene: TRBJ1-1
clone size: NA
CDR3 protein: ASSRGQGRNTEAF

V gene: TRBV7-3
J gene: TRBJ1-2
clone size: few
CDR3 protein: ASSLIVTENYGYT

V gene: TRBV27
J gene: TRBJ2-7
clone size: NA
CDR3 protein: ASISSGVGSYEQY

V gene: TRBV3-1/TRBV3-2
J gene: TRBJ1-1
clone size: NA
CDR3 protein: ASSQGQKSEAF

V gene: TRBV19
J gene: TRBJ1-2
clone size: NA
CDR3 protein: ASRDRGTSNYGYT

V gene: TRBV6-2/TRBV6-3
J gene: TRBJ2-7
clone size: once
CDR3 protein: ASSYSGLAGLSYEQY

V gene: TRBV5-1
J gene: TRBJ2-2
clone size: NA
CDR3 protein: ASSLVASGYPGELF

V gene: TRBV18
J gene: TRBJ1-1
clone size: NA
CDR3 protein: ASSPRDTPGTEAF

V gene: TRBV16
J gene: TRBJ2-2
clone size: NA
CDR3 protein: ASSTQQGANTGELF

V gene: TRBV10-3
J gene: TRBJ2-6
clone size: NA
CDR3 protein: AISDGALGANVLT

V gene: TRBV19
J gene: TRBJ1-1
clone size: NA
CDR3 protein: ASRTWDTSEAF

V gene: TRBV18
J gene: TRBJ2-1
clone size: NA
CDR3 protein: ASSPDSSNEQF

V gene: TRBV2
J gene: TRBJ2-2
clone size: once
CDR3 protein: ASTLGSNTGELF

V gene: TRBV5-8
J gene: TRBJ1-2
clone size: NA
CDR3 protein: ASSSNPRGSYGYT

V gene: TRBV5-4
J gene: TRBJ1-1
clone size: NA
CDR3 protein: ASSPRTGVEAF

V gene: TRBV29-1
J gene: TRBJ2-5
clone size: NA
CDR3 protein: SVEDSLARGGRAETQY

V gene: TRBV18
J gene: TRBJ1-6
clone size: NA
CDR3 protein: ASSPGDNSPLH

V gene: TRBV3-1/TRBV3-2
J gene: TRBJ1-2
clone size: NA
CDR3 protein: ASSQDSLFGGGRT

V gene: TRBV7-3
J gene: TRBJ2-3
clone size: NA
CDR3 protein: ASSQAGASTDTQY

V gene: TRBV13
J gene: TRBJ2-7
clone size: few
CDR3 protein: ASSLVSSYEQY

V gene: TRBV18
J gene: TRBJ2-7
clone size: NA
CDR3 protein: ASSPPPASEQY

V gene: TRBV2
J gene: TRBJ2-3
clone size: NA
CDR3 protein: ASGDFRGTDTQY

V gene: TRBV6-5
J gene: TRBJ1-1
clone size: NA
CDR3 protein: ASSPQDRVEAF

V gene: TRBV5-6
J gene: TRBJ2-5
clone size: NA
CDR3 protein: ASSWGTGKETQY

V gene: TRBV20-1
J gene: TRBJ1-4
clone size: NA
CDR3 protein: SASIGGAPHPNEKLF

V gene: TRBV19
J gene: TRBJ2-5
clone size: NA
CDR3 protein: ASSPGTPAGAQY

V gene: TRBV11-2
J gene: TRBJ2-1
clone size: NA
CDR3 protein: ASSSTSSGEQF

V gene: TRBV15
J gene: TRBJ2-2
clone size: NA
CDR3 protein: ATSRERAGVTGELF

V gene: TRBV5-1
J gene: TRBJ1-2
clone size: NA
CDR3 protein: ASSLGQNYGYT

V gene: TRBV13
J gene: TRBJ2-7
clone size: NA
CDR3 protein: ASSPETSGRASSYEQY